This T cell receptor (beta chain) comes out of a study of beta chain features in type 1 diabetes. Regarding the study as a whole: Type 1 diabetes patients showed a moderate but significant shortening of TCRB CDR3s in all four CD4+ subsets.

Per donor, one heparinised blood draw averaged roughly 120 mL. cDNA synthesis used the whole RNA isolate, giving expressed TCRB sequences. Generated by immunoSEQ multiplex PCR, the TCRdb table keeps only in-frame clones and is missing some. The sample contains about 260,000 clones, about 20% of which appear only once. Turning to this clone: No antigen is known for it.

CDR1 and CDR2 (germline): GTSNPN, SVGIG (reference sequence). V dropped 2 bases and J dropped 4 bases, with 8 bases sitting between them. This CDR3 has 12 amino acids. The sequenced sample consisted of naive CD4+ T cells from blood. This chain connects TRBV30 to TRBJ1-2; D remains unclear. This TCR came from a middle-aged woman with type 1 diabetes. CDR3 sequence reads: CAWSMWAYGYTF. In DNA, the CDR3 is TGTGCCTGGAGTATGTGGGCCTATGGCTACACCTTC.